This TCR beta chain was captured by sequencing in a study of CD8 T cells in ankylosing spondylitis. Study findings and constraints: Disease-linked clones had a CD8+ phenotype and relatively low frequency in peripheral blood. A TCR beta motif made of eight highly homologous variants seemed typical of ankylosing spondylitis blood.

Quantitative barcoded 5'-RACE was used to prepare TCR beta libraries. MiXCR, run by TCRdb on the 5' RACE reads, gives a single entry per CDR3 protein. This sample has about 500,000 distinct CDR3 sequences; about 13% occur once, and the top ten carry approximately 6.2%. Of note for this clonotype: What it recognizes is unknown.

The sequence derives from a male donor with ankylosing spondylitis. The sample was blood, either unsorted or a sorted T cell fraction (not recorded which).

This chain's CDR3 is CASSKAGTGGQETQYF. CDR3 DNA sequence: TGTGCCAGCAGCAAGGCCGGTACAGGTGGGCAAGAGACCCAGTACTTC. This chain links TRBV7-2 with TRBJ2-5, with D tentatively TRBD1 (5 bases). This CDR3 has 16 residues. The germline gives CDR1 SGHTA, CDR2 FQGNSA. Deletions cut 5 bases from V and 2 bases from J, with 18 bases between. The complete variable domain, with remaining parts taken from reference TRBV7-2 and TRBJ2-5, reads GAGVSQSPSNKVTEKGKDVELRCDPISGHTALYWYRQSLGQGLEFLIYFQGNSAPDKSGLPSDRFSAERTGGSVSTLTIQRTQQEDSAVYLCASSKAGTGGQETQYFGPGTRLLVL.